Here is one T cell receptor (beta chain) with its context. This sample is drawn from a study of T cells after somatic rescue of genetic block. Sequencing was performed with immunoSEQ multiplex PCR; in TCRdb, only in-frame clones are kept and a portion is missing. The repertoire consists of about 63,000 clones, with 92% occurring once and the leading ten covering 3%. V dropped 3 bases and J dropped 6 bases, with 15 bases sitting between them. Germline V gene data show CDR1 as SGHDN and CDR2 as FVKESK. The CDR3 consists of 15 residues. The J gene is TRBJ2-1, the V gene TRBV14; D perhaps matches TRBD2 (5 bases). This TCR was recovered from a man aged 40-50 years. Sequences were obtained from peripheral blood mononuclear cells (PBMCs). The CDR3 bases are TGTGCCAGCAGCCACGGCCCCCCACGGGGCAATGAGCAGTTCTTC. This translates into CASSHGPPRGNEQFF.